This T cell receptor (beta chain) was retrieved from a study of blood T cell repertoires in COVID-19. How the authors handled the data: Estimation of nucleated cell counts was performed using reference gene primer amplification. The assay was immunoSEQ multiplex PCR, and TCRdb's table has in-frame clones only and misses some. The DNA was the basis for D and trimming; V, J and clone size are from that table. The sample gives under 65,000 clones, around 81% of which show up once; approximately 5.7% is in the top ten. This clonotype originated in a woman between 55 and 75 years old with acute or convalescent COVID-19. The sample was peripheral blood.

The CDR3 DNA reads TGTGCCAGCAGTACGGACGGAGGAGGGAGTGGCTACACCTTC. Protein product: CASSTDGGGSGYTF. The J gene is TRBJ1-2, the V gene TRBV6-4, with no clear D. V was pared by 5 bases and J by 7 bases, with 17 bases between. The CDR3 is 14 amino acids. CDR1 is MRHNA, CDR2 SNTAGT, per germline.